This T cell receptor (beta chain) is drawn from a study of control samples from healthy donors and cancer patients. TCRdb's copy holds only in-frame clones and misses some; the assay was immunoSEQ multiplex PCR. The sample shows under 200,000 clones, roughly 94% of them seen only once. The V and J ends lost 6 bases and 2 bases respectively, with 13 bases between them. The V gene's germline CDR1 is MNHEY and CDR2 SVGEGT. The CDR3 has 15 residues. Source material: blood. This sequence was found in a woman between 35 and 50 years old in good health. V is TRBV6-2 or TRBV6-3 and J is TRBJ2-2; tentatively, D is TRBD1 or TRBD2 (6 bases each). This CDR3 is CASSRGHRNTGELFF. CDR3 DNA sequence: TGTGCCAGCAGCCGGGGGCATCGTAACACCGGGGAGCTGTTTTTT.